One T cell receptor beta chain is described in this entry. This clonotype turned up a few times. The specificity of this receptor is unknown. Per-base qualities were not stored, and no clone one base away is much larger. This sample was taken from a study of T cells in Graves' hyperthyroidism and ophthalmopathy (dated by TCRdb to the late 2010s). Background on the whole study: Peripheral blood was sampled at the time of initial diagnosis, prior to any treatment. To identify distinguishing TCR V-J signatures, a discovery cohort of 95 to 100 patients was used, comprising approximately 40 with Graves' ophthalmopathy and around 60 with stable Graves' hyperthyroidism. Whether ophthalmopathy could be predicted prospectively was tested in an independent validation cohort made up of about 18 hyperthyroidism patients plus 17 patients who later progressed to ophthalmopathy. The roughly 99 discovery patients were divided at random into training and test sets in a 7:3 ratio. The study also compared thyroid tissue and blood T-cell repertoires from over 5 Graves' hyperthyroidism patients. Following sampling, methimazole starting at 30 mg daily was given to hyperthyroidism patients, and high-dose intravenous methylprednisolone was given to ophthalmopathy patients. The paper describes TCR Vbeta CDR3 sequencing of some 130 peripheral blood samples, made up of some 40 ophthalmopathy patients, approximately 76 hyperthyroidism patients and approximately 17 progressor patients. The paper as a whole reports these results and caveats: No statistical method was used to set the sample size in advance, and investigators knew the group allocation. Most expanded thyroid clonotypes (frequency above 0.001) were also detected in blood, a finding suggesting that blood repertoires may reflect thyroid immune responses. During validation, the model predicted progression to ophthalmopathy a median of roughly six months ahead of onset, with almost 71% sensitivity and roughly 72% specificity. In cross-validation, a model built on a 13 V-J signature told ophthalmopathy apart from stable hyperthyroidism with under 90% sensitivity and about 81% specificity, and in testing the same model reached 80%/75%.

From its cysteine to its phenylalanine, the CDR3 spans 18 amino acids. Just CDR3 DNA is preserved here, 54 bases in frame from base 1. Cut back by 0 bases and 0 bases, the V and J ends lie 17 bases apart. CDR1 SGHVS and CDR2 FNYEAQ were looked up in the germline V gene. Ophthalmopathy patients had moderately to severely active disease, with a Clinical Activity Score of 3 or more, a NOSPECS grade of 4 or more, and a disease duration of less than 3 months. Any patient with an uncontrolled infection, another autoimmune disease, pregnancy or lactation was excluded. Diagnoses relied on clinical symptoms, serum thyroxine and TRAb, thyroid ultrasound and orbital computed tomography. Ficoll-Paque density gradient centrifugation was used to isolate PBMCs from 8.5 to 10 ml of fresh peripheral blood. Total RNA was extracted using Trizol reagent, and RNA quality was assessed on an Agilent 2100 Bioanalyzer. Amplification of TCR beta CDR3 regions was carried out from RNA transcripts. For the first round of RT-PCR on the TCR CDR3, the HTBI primer set was used together with the Qiagen OneStep RT-PCR kit. The libraries were constructed in a second round of multiplex PCR and then size-selected and purified. The libraries were sequenced on an Illumina HiSeq2000 using paired-end 100 bp reads. The authors processed their data as follows. Raw data were processed with SOAPnuke, discarding reads with adapters, uncalled bases, mean Phred below 15, or no exact constant-primer or identifier match. High-quality paired reads were merged with COPE v1.2.5, and unique nucleotide sequences were defined as clonotypes. Clonotypes were aligned to IMGT TRBV, TRBD and TRBJ reference segments using MiTCR v1.1. Analysis was restricted to V-J combinations with a frequency above 0.0001, which covered 99% to 99.2% of repertoires. A TCS score was defined as the ratio between F50 (clonal expansion) and ExV (chaos), using BLOSUM62-based TCRdist between CDR3 peptides within each V-J. Welch's t-statistics and random forest reduced around 550 V-J features to 10 to 15, which were used in a naive Bayes classifier (R e1071). Through fastp at Q25 and MiXCR, TCRdb rebuilt clones from the public reads, retaining in-frame beta chains. All rows with the same CDR3 protein become a single entry with the most common DNA and genes. Clone size and V and J calls follow TCRdb, not the original study. The table for this sample lists 410,000 or so distinct CDR3 sequences; approximately 15% of them were counted only once. The ten largest account for under 15% of the sample.

The sequencing input was blood. The TCR was taken from a man between 18 and 29 years old with Graves' ophthalmopathy. Recombination joined TRBV7-6 with TRBJ1-2; TRBD1 is possibly the D segment (5 matching bases). The bases are TGTGCCAGCAGCTTAGCGGAGGAAGGCCGGGGGTCTAACTATGGCTACACCTTC. The resulting protein is CASSLAEEGRGSNYGYTF.